The rows below give T cell receptor beta chains drawn from one sample of a study of OX40 agonist ivuxolimab in advanced cancers. TCRdb's copy holds only in-frame clones and misses some; the assay was immunoSEQ multiplex PCR. The table includes tens of thousands of clones, around 94% detected once. Sequences were derived from CD4+ or CD8+ T cells sorted from blood, sampled in a trial of the OX40 agonist ivuxolimab. The receptors here all came from an adult with an advanced solid tumor such as melanoma, head and neck, liver or kidney cancer. CDR3s include the opening cysteine and the closing phenylalanine or tryptophan. A D gene is named only where the DNA matches it firmly. Part of the rows lack a size; the others show once, few, many or a class for expanded clones.

>TRBV19|NA|TRBJ1-1|NA
CASGSGRENTEAFF
TGTGCCAGTGGGTCAGGTCGGGAGAACACTGAAGCTTTCTTT
>TRBV2|NA|TRBJ1-6|TRBD1
CATTDRSYNSPLHF
TGTGCCACTACGGACAGGAGCTATAATTCACCCCTCCACTTT
>TRBV4-3|NA|TRBJ2-3|TRBD2
CASSQGIAGLSSDTQYF
TGCGCCAGCAGCCAAGGGATAGCGGGACTAAGCTCAGATACGCAGTATTTT
>TRBV9|NA|TRBJ2-3|NA
CASSVAGGVTDTQYF
TGTGCCAGCAGCGTAGCTGGCGGGGTCACAGATACGCAGTATTTT
>TRBV7-9|NA|TRBJ1-2|TRBD1
CASSEDRGLGGYTF
TGTGCCAGCAGCGAGGACAGGGGTCTTGGAGGCTACACCTTC
>TRBV18|NA|TRBJ2-7|NA
CASSPSTGYEQYF
TGTGCCAGCTCACCAAGCACAGGCTACGAGCAGTACTTC
>TRBV7-9|NA|TRBJ2-3|NA
CASSPHPRVSTDTQYF
TGTGCCAGCAGCCCCCACCCAAGGGTTAGCACAGATACGCAGTATTTT
>TRBV5-8|NA|TRBJ1-6|NA
CASSLGSGAGDSPLHF
TGTGCCAGCAGCTTGGGGTCAGGGGCCGGGGATTCACCCCTCCACTTT
>TRBV10-3|NA|TRBJ1-2|NA
CAISESGDTAYGYTF
TGTGCCATCAGTGAGTCAGGGGACACCGCCTATGGCTACACCTTC
>TRBV4-3|NA|TRBJ1-1|NA
CASSQDRTGGDTEAFF
TGCGCCAGCAGCCAAGATCGAACGGGGGGCGACACTGAAGCTTTCTTT
>TRBV28|NA|TRBJ1-2|NA
CASSSSIGVGWGDYGYTF
TGTGCCAGCAGCAGCTCTATTGGTGTTGGATGGGGGGACTATGGCTACACCTTC
>TRBV9|NA|TRBJ2-5|TRBD2
CASSVGTSGGETQYF
TGTGCCAGCAGCGTAGGGACTAGCGGGGGGGAGACCCAGTACTTC
>TRBV9|NA|TRBJ2-1|NA
CASTKLRGDEQFF
TGTGCCAGCACTAAGCTAAGAGGAGATGAGCAGTTCTTC
>TRBV29-1|once|TRBJ1-2|TRBD1
CSVFPGTEQSNYGYTF
TGCAGCGTTTTCCCCGGGACAGAACAATCTAACTATGGCTACACCTTC
>TRBV27|NA|TRBJ2-7|NA
CASSLSPSYEQYF
TGTGCCAGCAGTTTATCCCCCTCCTACGAGCAGTACTTC
>TRBV7-9|NA|TRBJ1-1|NA
CASSLYRVGTEAFF
TGTGCCAGCAGCTTATATAGGGTTGGCACTGAAGCTTTCTTT